These T cell receptor beta chains were read from a single sample in a study of cytomegalovirus exposure and HLA in healthy donors. Profiling relied on immunoSEQ multiplex PCR, and the TCRdb table lists in-frame clones only, not all of them. The sample table includes approximately 46,000 clones. Sequencing was carried out using PBMCs. The receptor source for this set is a male donor in good health and CMV-seronegative. CDR3s leave out the opening cysteine and the closing phenylalanine or tryptophan.

j_gene: TRBJ1-1; v_gene: TRBV6-5; CDR3aa: ASSSSGGNTEAF
j_gene: TRBJ2-1; v_gene: TRBV30; CDR3aa: AWNPGGPTYNEQF
j_gene: TRBJ1-5; v_gene: TRBV9; CDR3aa: ASSPRDSMYQPQH
j_gene: TRBJ1-2; v_gene: TRBV29-1; CDR3aa: SARPTQGPYGYT
j_gene: TRBJ2-1; v_gene: TRBV12-5; CDR3aa: ASGPPGQGWMAGSNEQF
j_gene: TRBJ2-1; v_gene: TRBV29-1; CDR3aa: SGLSSGSGDEQF
j_gene: TRBJ1-1; v_gene: TRBV29-1; CDR3aa: SAHEARNTEAF
j_gene: TRBJ1-3; v_gene: TRBV6-6; CDR3aa: ASRDIAGNTIY
j_gene: TRBJ1-1; v_gene: TRBV29-1; CDR3aa: SVRDRVGTEAF
j_gene: TRBJ2-3; v_gene: TRBV4-1; CDR3aa: ASSQTEIAGEGTDTQY
j_gene: -; v_gene: TRBV4-1; CDR3aa: ASSQGLRGGTSYEQY
j_gene: TRBJ2-3; v_gene: TRBV18; CDR3aa: ASSPLGSEDTQY
j_gene: TRBJ1-4; v_gene: TRBV15; CDR3aa: ATSKYRGVTNEKLF
j_gene: TRBJ2-6; v_gene: TRBV19; CDR3aa: ASSSRTGIRSGANVLT
j_gene: TRBJ2-1; v_gene: TRBV6-5; CDR3aa: ASSPLAGSYNEQF
j_gene: TRBJ2-2; v_gene: TRBV13; CDR3aa: ASSPARGTSGELF
j_gene: TRBJ1-1; v_gene: TRBV19; CDR3aa: ASSPTGQDTEAF
j_gene: TRBJ2-7; v_gene: TRBV7-2; CDR3aa: ASSFSPGQGYEQY
j_gene: TRBJ2-3; v_gene: TRBV6-1; CDR3aa: ASSEAGDVDTQY
j_gene: TRBJ1-4; v_gene: TRBV20-1; CDR3aa: SVPTGGELF
j_gene: TRBJ2-2; v_gene: TRBV5-4; CDR3aa: ASSLGGGLEGTGELF
j_gene: TRBJ1-2; v_gene: TRBV5-1; CDR3aa: ASSLPTSTGDGYT
j_gene: TRBJ2-7; v_gene: TRBV6-6; CDR3aa: ASRREEISYEQY
j_gene: TRBJ1-1; v_gene: TRBV7-2; CDR3aa: ASSLNSGLNTEAF
j_gene: TRBJ1-1; v_gene: TRBV19; CDR3aa: ASYGRVNTEAF
j_gene: TRBJ2-3; v_gene: TRBV10-2; CDR3aa: ASKAAGATDTQY
j_gene: TRBJ2-7; v_gene: TRBV12-5; CDR3aa: ASGLVVSGVGGEQY
j_gene: TRBJ1-1; v_gene: TRBV25-1; CDR3aa: ASRKAGGSAF
j_gene: TRBJ1-1; v_gene: TRBV7-2; CDR3aa: ASSPRGPTEAF
j_gene: TRBJ2-7; v_gene: TRBV5-5; CDR3aa: ASSPPRSGVEQY
j_gene: TRBJ2-7; v_gene: TRBV29-1; CDR3aa: SVDTPSNEQY
j_gene: TRBJ2-7; v_gene: TRBV5-1; CDR3aa: ASSLDISYEQY
j_gene: TRBJ2-2; v_gene: TRBV10-1; CDR3aa: ASSRTSGMAGELF
j_gene: TRBJ2-3; v_gene: TRBV5-1; CDR3aa: ASGRARNTDTQY